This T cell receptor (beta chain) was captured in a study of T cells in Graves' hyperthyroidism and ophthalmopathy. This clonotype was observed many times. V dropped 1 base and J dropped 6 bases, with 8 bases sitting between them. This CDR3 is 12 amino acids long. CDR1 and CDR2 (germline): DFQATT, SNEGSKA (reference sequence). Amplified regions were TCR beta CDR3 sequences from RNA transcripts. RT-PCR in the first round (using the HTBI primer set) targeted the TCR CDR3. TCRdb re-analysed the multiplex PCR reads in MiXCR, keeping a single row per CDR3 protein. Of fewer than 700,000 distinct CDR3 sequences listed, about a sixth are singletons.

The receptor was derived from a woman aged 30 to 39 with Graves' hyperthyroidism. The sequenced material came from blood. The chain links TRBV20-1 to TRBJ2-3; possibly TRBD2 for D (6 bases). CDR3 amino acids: CSARVGGDTQYF. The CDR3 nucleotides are TGCAGTGCTAGAGTTGGGGGGGATACGCAGTATTTT.